This T cell receptor beta chain comes out of a study of T-cell reconstitution after alpha-beta-depleted transplantation in children. Study observations and caveats: It was newly produced T cells that mostly accounted for T-cell counts and diversity one year after transplant. In patients about two months after transplant, alpha-beta T cells reportedly arose from several hundred expanded graft clones. There were some patients whose high TCRbeta diversity at day 60 came from surviving recipient T cells and thymic progenitors.

Researchers prepared the TCRbeta library using unique molecular identifiers, the study reports. In TCRdb, the PCR reads were re-called with MiXCR into one record per CDR3 protein. Counted here are 700,000 to 850,000 distinct CDR3 sequences, approximately 15% occurring once; the ten biggest clones make up around 5%. A word on this clonotype: No antigen is known for it.

The V gene's germline CDR1 is DFQATT and CDR2 SNEGSKA (reference sequence). The germline V and J ends were trimmed by 2 bases and 9 bases, with 8 bases remaining between them. The CDR3 totals 11 residues. The TCR comes from a male patient between 10 and 17 years old who had a stem cell transplant for acute lymphoblastic leukemia, so the T cells may come from the graft donor. The chain links TRBV20-1 to TRBJ2-1; D gene ambiguous. The sample consisted of PBMCs, mostly from graft donor cells, taken 360 days after TCRalphabeta/CD19-depleted stem cell transplant. The CDR3 loop reads CSARSSGEQFF. In DNA form, the CDR3 reads TGCAGTGCTAGATCATCAGGTGAGCAGTTCTTC.